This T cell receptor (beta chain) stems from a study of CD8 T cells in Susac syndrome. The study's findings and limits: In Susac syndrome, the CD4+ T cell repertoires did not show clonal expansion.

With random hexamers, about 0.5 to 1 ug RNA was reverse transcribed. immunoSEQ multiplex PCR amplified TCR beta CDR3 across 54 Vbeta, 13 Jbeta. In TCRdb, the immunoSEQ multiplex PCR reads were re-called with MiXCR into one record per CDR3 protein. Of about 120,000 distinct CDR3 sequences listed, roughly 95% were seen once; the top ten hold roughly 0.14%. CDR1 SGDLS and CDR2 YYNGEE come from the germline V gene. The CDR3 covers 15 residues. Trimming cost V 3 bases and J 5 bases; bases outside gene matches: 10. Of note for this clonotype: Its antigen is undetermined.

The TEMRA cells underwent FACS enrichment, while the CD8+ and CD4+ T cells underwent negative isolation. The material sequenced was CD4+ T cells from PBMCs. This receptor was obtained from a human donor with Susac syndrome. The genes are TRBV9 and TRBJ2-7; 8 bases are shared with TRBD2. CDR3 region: CASSGKAGAVHEQYF. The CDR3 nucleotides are TGTGCCAGCAGCGGGAAAGCGGGAGCCGTCCACGAGCAGTACTTC.